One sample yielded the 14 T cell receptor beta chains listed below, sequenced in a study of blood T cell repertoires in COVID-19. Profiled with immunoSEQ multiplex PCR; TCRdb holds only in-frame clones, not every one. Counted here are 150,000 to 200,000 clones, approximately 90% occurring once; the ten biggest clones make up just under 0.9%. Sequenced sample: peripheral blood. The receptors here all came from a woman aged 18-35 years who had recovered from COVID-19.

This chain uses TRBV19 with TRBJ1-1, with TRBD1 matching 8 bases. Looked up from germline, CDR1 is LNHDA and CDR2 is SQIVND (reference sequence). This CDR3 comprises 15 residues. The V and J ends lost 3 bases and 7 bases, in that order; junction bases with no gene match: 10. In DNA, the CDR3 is TGTGCCAGTAGTATTGAGGACAGGGCGGGGTATGAAGCTTTCTTT. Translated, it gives CASSIEDRAGYEAFF.

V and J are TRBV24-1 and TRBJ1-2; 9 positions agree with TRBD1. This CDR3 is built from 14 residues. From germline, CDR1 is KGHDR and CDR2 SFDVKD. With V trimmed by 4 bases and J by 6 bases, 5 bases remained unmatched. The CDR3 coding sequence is TGTGCCACCAGTGAACCGGGACAGGGTAATGGCTACACCTTC. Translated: CATSEPGQGNGYTF.

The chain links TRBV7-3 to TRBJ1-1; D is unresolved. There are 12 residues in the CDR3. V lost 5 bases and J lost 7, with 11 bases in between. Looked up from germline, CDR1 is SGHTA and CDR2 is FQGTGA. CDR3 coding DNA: TGTGCCAGCAGCGCAAGCCCAGGTGAAGCTTTCTTT. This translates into CASSASPGEAFF.

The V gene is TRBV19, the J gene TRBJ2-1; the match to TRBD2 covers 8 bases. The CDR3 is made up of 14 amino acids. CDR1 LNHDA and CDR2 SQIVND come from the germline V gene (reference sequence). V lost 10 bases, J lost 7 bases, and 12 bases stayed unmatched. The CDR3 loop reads CATQEGTRTNEQFF. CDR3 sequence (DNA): TGTGCCACCCAAGAAGGGACTAGGACAAATGAGCAGTTCTTC.

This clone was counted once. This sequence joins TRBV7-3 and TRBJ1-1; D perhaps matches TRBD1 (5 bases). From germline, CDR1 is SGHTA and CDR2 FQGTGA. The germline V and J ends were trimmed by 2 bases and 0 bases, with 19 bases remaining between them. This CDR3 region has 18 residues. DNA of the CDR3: TGTGCCAGCAGCTTAGGAGGGGAGTCGACCAGAGTGAACACTGAAGCTTTCTTT. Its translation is CASSLGGESTRVNTEAFF.

The CDR3 DNA sequence: TGTGCCAGCAGCTTAGTGGCAGGGACTAACTATGGCTACACCTTC. Its translation is CASSLVAGTNYGYTF. V is TRBV7-2 and J is TRBJ1-2; possible D gene TRBD1, 5 bases. CDR3 length equals 15 residues. Trimming removed 1 base from V and 0 bases from J, with 9 bases in between. Germline V lookup: CDR1 SGHTA, CDR2 FQGNSA.

CDR3 nucleotide sequence: TGTGCCAGCAGCTTACAGGGGCCCACCGGGGAGCTGTTTTTT. This encodes CASSLQGPTGELFF. This rearrangement joins TRBV5-6 to TRBJ2-2; 7 bases match TRBD1. The CDR3 covers 14 residues. CDR1 is SGHDT, CDR2 YYEEEE, per germline. J gave up 4 bases and V 2 bases, and 2 bases lay outside the gene matches. The variable domain in full, completed from reference TRBV5-6 and TRBJ2-2, reads DAGVTQSPTHLIKTRGQQVTLRCSPKSGHDTVSWYQQALGQGPQFIFQYYEEEERQRGNFPDRFSGHQFPNYSSELNVNALLLGDSALYLCASSLQGPTGELFFGEGSRLTVL.

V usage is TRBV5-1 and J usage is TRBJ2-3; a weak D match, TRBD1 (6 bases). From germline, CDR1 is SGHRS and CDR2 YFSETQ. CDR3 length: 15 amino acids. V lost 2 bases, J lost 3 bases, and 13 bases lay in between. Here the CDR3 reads CASSFGNRATDTQYF. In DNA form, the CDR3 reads TGCGCCAGCAGCTTTGGAAACAGGGCAACAGATACGCAGTATTTT.

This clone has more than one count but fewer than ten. Here the CDR3 reads CASSDPMQGEDGELFF. DNA for the CDR3: TGTGCCAGCAGCGACCCCATGCAGGGGGAGGACGGGGAGCTGTTTTTT. V usage is TRBV2 and J usage is TRBJ2-2, with a possible D match to TRBD1 (7 bases). V lost 6 bases and J lost 7, with 21 bases in between. Per the germline V gene, CDR1 is SNHLY and CDR2 is FYNNEI. This CDR3 is 16 amino acids long.

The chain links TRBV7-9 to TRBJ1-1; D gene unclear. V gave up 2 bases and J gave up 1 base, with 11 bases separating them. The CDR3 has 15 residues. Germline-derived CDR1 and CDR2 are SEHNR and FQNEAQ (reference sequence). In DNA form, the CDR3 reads TGTGCCAGCAGCTTATCCGCCAGAGGGAACACTGAAGCTTTCTTT. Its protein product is CASSLSARGNTEAFF.

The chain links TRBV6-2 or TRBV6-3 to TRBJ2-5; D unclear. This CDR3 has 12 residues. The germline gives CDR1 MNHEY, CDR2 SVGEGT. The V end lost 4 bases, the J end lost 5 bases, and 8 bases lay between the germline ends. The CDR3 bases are TGTGCCAGCAGTTCCCCGAGGGAGACCCAGTACTTC. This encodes CASSSPRETQYF.

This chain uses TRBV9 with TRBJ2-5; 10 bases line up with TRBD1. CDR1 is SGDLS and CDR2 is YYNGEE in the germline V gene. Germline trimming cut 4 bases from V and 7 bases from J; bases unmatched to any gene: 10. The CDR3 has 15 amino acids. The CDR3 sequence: CASSPTGQGSGTQYF. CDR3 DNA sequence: TGTGCCAGCAGCCCTACGGGACAGGGGAGTGGGACCCAGTACTTC.

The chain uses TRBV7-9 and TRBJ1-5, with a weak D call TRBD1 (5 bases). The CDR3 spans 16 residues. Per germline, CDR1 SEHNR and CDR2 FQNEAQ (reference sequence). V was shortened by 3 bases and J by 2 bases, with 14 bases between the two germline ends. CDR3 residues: CASSLGHGDGNQPQHF. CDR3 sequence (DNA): TGTGCCAGCAGCTTGGGGCATGGAGATGGCAATCAGCCCCAGCATTTT.

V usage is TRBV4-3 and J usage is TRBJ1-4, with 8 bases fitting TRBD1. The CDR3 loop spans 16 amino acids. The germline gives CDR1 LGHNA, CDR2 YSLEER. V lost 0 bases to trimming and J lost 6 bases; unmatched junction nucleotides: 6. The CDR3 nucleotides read TGCGCCAGCAGCCAAGATTATTTACAGGGGGATGAAAAACTGTTTTTT. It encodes CASSQDYLQGDEKLFF.